This T cell receptor beta chain was obtained from a study of CD8+ T cells in alopecia areata. Overall study: Scoring treated patients' severity relied on the percentage of scalp area affected. Broader study findings: Significant decreases in scalp clonality and expanded CD8+ clones followed tofacitinib treatment. Scalp samples also yield sequences of resident alphabeta T cells from normal skin. Higher clonality than in normal scalp was seen in lesional scalp, especially alopecia totalis/universalis.

Regarding treatment: oral pan-JAK inhibitor, 5-10 mg twice daily. Following RNA extraction, reverse transcription yielded cDNA that acted as the sequencing template. Sequencing was performed with immunoSEQ multiplex PCR; in TCRdb, only in-frame clones are kept and a portion is missing. The sample yields more than 95,000 clones, around 63% seen once. This clone was counted only a few times. Its antigen is not known. The receptor was isolated from a human donor with alopecia areata. This sample comprised CD4+ T cells sorted from blood, obtained at week 4, from a patient treated with tofacitinib.

This CDR3 reads CASRDMADYGYTF. For the CDR3, the DNA is TGTGCCAGCAGGGACATGGCGGACTATGGCTACACCTTC. The genes are TRBV2 and TRBJ1-2; the D gene is possibly TRBD1 (5 bases). The germline gives CDR1 SNHLY, CDR2 FYNNEI. V gave up 6 bases and J gave up 3 bases, with 11 bases separating them. The CDR3 is 13 amino acids.